This T cell receptor beta chain stems from a study of OX40 agonist ivuxolimab in advanced cancers. Study at large: Partial responses occurred in Three dose-escalation patients, one with hepatocellular carcinoma and two with cutaneous melanoma. Study-wide points: At 0.1 to 3.0 mg/kg, CD4+ and CD8+ blood T cells expanded clonally by week 6.

CDR1 and CDR2 from the germline V gene are SQVTM and ANQGSEA. CDR3 length equals 11 residues. Between the trimmed V and J ends, which lost 4 bases and 8 bases, there was a span of 11 bases. The protocol was immunoSEQ multiplex PCR, while the TCRdb copy is restricted to in-frame clones and leaves out a portion. Of over 55,000 clones in the sample, 65% to 90% were seen once. This clone is a singleton in its sample. Its antigen is undetermined. The sequencing here drew on CD4+ or CD8+ T cells sorted from blood, taken in a trial of the OX40 agonist ivuxolimab. The V and J genes are TRBV29-1 and TRBJ1-2; a possible D gene is TRBD1 (6 bases). The sequence came from an adult with an advanced solid tumor such as melanoma, head and neck, liver or kidney cancer. CDR3 coding DNA: TGCAGCGTTGGATCAGGGGACGGCTACACCTTC. This gives the protein CSVGSGDGYTF.